What follows are 18 T cell receptor beta chains derived from one specimen sequenced in a study of blood T cell repertoires in COVID-19. Libraries were prepared by immunoSEQ multiplex PCR; TCRdb keeps only in-frame clonotypes and omits some of them. The sample has approximately 210,000 clones, about four fifths seen once. The sample consisted of peripheral blood. Receptor source: a woman aged 70-85 years with active or convalescent COVID-19.

The chain links TRBV7-6 to TRBJ2-1, with 10 positions matching TRBD1. This CDR3 has 18 amino acids. Trimming cost V 1 base and J 4 bases; bases outside gene matches: 10. Per the germline V gene, CDR1 is SGHVS and CDR2 is FNYEAQ. The CDR3 nucleotides read TGTGCCAGCAGCTTAGGGGGGACAGGGGCATCAATTTACAATGAGCAGTTCTTC. This gives the protein CASSLGGTGASIYNEQFF.

This chain joins TRBV4-1 and TRBJ1-5; the match to TRBD1 covers 7 bases. The V gene end was trimmed by 3 bases and the J gene end by 3 bases; junction bases not matched to a gene: 8. CDR3 length: 16 amino acids. Germline assignment: CDR1 MGHRA and CDR2 YSYEKL. The CDR3 DNA follows: TGCGCCAGCAGCCACCGGCCGGGACAGAACAATCAGCCCCAGCATTTT. Translation gives CASSHRPGQNNQPQHF.

This rearrangement joins TRBV10-3 to TRBJ2-7, with 16 nucleotides matching TRBD2. The CDR3 covers 15 residues. Unmatched junction bases numbered 4, after V lost 10 bases and J lost 1 base. Per germline, CDR1 ENHRY and CDR2 SYGVKD. CDR3 residues: CATGLAGGPSYEQYF. The CDR3, as DNA: TGTGCCACGGGACTAGCGGGAGGGCCGTCCTACGAGCAGTACTTC.

J is TRBJ2-2 and V is TRBV28; a possible D gene is TRBD1 (5 bases). The CDR3 length is 16 residues. Trimming pared 8 bases from V and 2 bases from J, leaving 18 bases between. Germline CDR1 MDHEN, CDR2 SYDVKM. CDR3 nucleotide sequence: TGTGCCAGCTCCGCGGCCTGGACACGAAACACCGGGGAGCTGTTTTTT. As protein: CASSAAWTRNTGELFF. The full variable domain, with the rest looked up from reference TRBV28 and TRBJ2-2, is DVKVTQSSRYLVKRTGEKVFLECVQDMDHENMFWYRQDPGLGLRLIYFSYDVKMKEKGDIPEGYSVSREKKERFSLILESASTNQTSMYLCASSAAWTRNTGELFFGEGSRLTVL.

The genes are TRBV5-4 and TRBJ2-3, with TRBD2 identical over 11 bases. The V gene end was trimmed by 4 bases and the J gene end by 4 bases; junction bases not matched to a gene: 8. Germline V CDR1 and CDR2: SGHNT, YYREEE (reference sequence). The CDR3 has 16 amino acids. CDR3 sequence reads: CASSQNLAGGADTQYF. Written as DNA, the CDR3 is TGTGCCAGCAGCCAGAACTTAGCGGGAGGGGCAGATACGCAGTATTTT.

The sample holds one count of this clone. The genes are TRBV5-1 and TRBJ2-7; 10 bases match TRBD2. In germline, CDR1 is SGHRS, CDR2 YFSETQ. This CDR3 is built from 15 residues. Trimming removed 1 base from V and 4 bases from J; junction bases left unmatched: 5. For the CDR3, the DNA is TGCGCCAGCAGCTTGCTACTAGCGGGACAATACGAGCAGTACTTC. Encoded protein: CASSLLLAGQYEQYF.

The genes are TRBV10-3 and TRBJ1-3, with 11 bases that match TRBD1. This CDR3 spans 17 amino acids. Trimming at V came to 10 bases and at J to 4 bases, leaving 15 bases not matched to a gene. Germline CDR1 and CDR2: ENHRY and SYGVKD. The DNA for the CDR3 is TGTGCCACCAGAGGACAGGGGGCTTACACATCGGGAAACACCATATATTTT. Protein product: CATRGQGAYTSGNTIYF.

The V and J genes are TRBV10-2 and TRBJ2-3; possibly TRBD2 for D (6 bases). The CDR3 is 15 residues long. Germline-derived CDR1 and CDR2 are WSHSY and SAAADI. Trimming took off 6 bases at V and 0 bases at J, with 13 bases between the two ends. The DNA for the CDR3 is TGCGCCAGCAGGGAACCCGGGACTAGCACAGATACGCAGTATTTT. Translation: CASREPGTSTDTQYF.

This sequence joins TRBV19 and TRBJ2-2; 8 positions match TRBD2. CDR3 length: 15 residues. V lost 7 bases and J lost 4; bases outside the gene matches: 8. Germline CDR1 and CDR2: LNHDA and SQIVND (reference sequence). The chain's CDR3 is CASNAGGSSTGELFF. The DNA for the CDR3 is TGTGCCAGTAACGCGGGAGGCTCCAGCACCGGGGAGCTGTTTTTT.

The genes are TRBV2 and TRBJ2-3, with D perhaps matching TRBD1 (6 bases). This CDR3 has 14 amino acids. V dropped 7 bases and J dropped 1 base, with 12 bases sitting between them. From germline, CDR1 is SNHLY and CDR2 FYNNEI. The CDR3 sequence is CASKTGWGTDTQYF. CDR3 nucleotide sequence: TGTGCCAGCAAAACAGGGTGGGGCACAGATACGCAGTATTTT.

This chain connects TRBV7-2 to TRBJ1-1, with TRBD1 matching 7 bases. Germline V gene data show CDR1 as SGHTA and CDR2 as FQGNSA. This CDR3 is built from 14 residues. J gave up 5 bases and V 4 bases, and 7 bases lay outside the gene matches. CDR3 coding DNA: TGTGCCAGCAGCTCCCTAGACAGGGTTACTGAAGCTTTCTTT. This codes for CASSSLDRVTEAFF.

This clone was counted once. The CDR3 nucleotides read TGTGCCAGCAGTGAAAGGCTAGCGGAAGGCGGCATTGGTCCTGGAAACACCATATATTTT. Protein product: CASSERLAEGGIGPGNTIYF. The genes are TRBV6-1 and TRBJ1-3; D unclear. The CDR3 extends over 20 amino acids. CDR1 is MNHNS and CDR2 is SASEGT in the germline V gene. V dropped 2 bases and J dropped 2 bases, with 25 bases sitting between them.

V and J are TRBV2 and TRBJ1-2; 8 bases map to TRBD1. Germline assignment: CDR1 SNHLY and CDR2 FYNNEI. The V segment lost 7 bases and the J segment 8 bases; nucleotides outside the gene matches: 15. The CDR3 sequence is 15 residues long. The CDR3 nucleotides read TGTGCCAGCATACGCCTTGACAGGGGTAGGGGCGGCTACACCTTC. Protein product: CASIRLDRGRGGYTF.

The rearrangement links TRBV10-3 to TRBJ2-3, with D perhaps TRBD1 (6 bases). CDR1 ENHRY and CDR2 SYGVKD come from the germline V gene. With 10 bases removed from V and 8 bases from J, the gap between germline ends came to 16 bases. This CDR3 is built from 12 residues. The CDR3 DNA reads TGTGCCACCTGGACTGAAGGGGGTACGCAGTATTTT. Its translation is CATWTEGGTQYF.

The V gene is TRBV12-3 or TRBV12-4, the J gene TRBJ1-2; D remains unclear. V lost 5 bases and J 8 bases, leaving 15 bases between the germline ends. The CDR3 totals 13 residues. The CDR3 here is CASSPRESRGYTF. The CDR3 DNA reads TGTGCCAGCAGTCCCCGGGAGTCGAGGGGCTACACCTTC.

The rearrangement uses TRBV5-6 and TRBJ2-7; a possible D gene is TRBD2 (7 bases). Germline-derived CDR1 and CDR2 are SGHDT and YYEEEE. This CDR3 comprises 17 residues. Trimming cost V 0 bases and J 0 bases, with 16 bases left between them. The CDR3 nucleotides are TGTGCCAGCAGCTTGGAATCTCCGGGGGGCATCTCCTACGAGCAGTACTTC. The encoded protein is CASSLESPGGISYEQYF.

V usage is TRBV11-2 and J usage is TRBJ2-3, with TRBD2 matching over 8 bases. The CDR3 extends over 17 amino acids. V gave up 3 bases and J gave up 0 bases; unmatched junction bases: 8. Per germline, CDR1 SGHAT and CDR2 FQNNGV. The CDR3 loop reads CASSFPLLAASTDTQYF. CDR3 nucleotide sequence: TGTGCCAGCAGCTTCCCCTTACTAGCGGCCAGCACAGATACGCAGTATTTT.

The rearrangement uses TRBV19 and TRBJ2-7; 8 positions match TRBD2. V shed 1 base and J 1 base; nucleotides not matched to a gene: 6. Germline loops: CDR1 LNHDA, CDR2 SQIVND (reference sequence). The length of the CDR3 is 16 residues. CDR3 bases: TGTGCCAGTAGTATAGGAGGGACTAGGGTTTCCTACGAGCAGTACTTC. Encoded protein: CASSIGGTRVSYEQYF.